A single sample gave rise to the 15 T cell receptor beta chains below, sequenced in a study of sequential checkpoint blockade in melanoma. Treatment defined: randomized to nivolumab then ipilimumab (arm A) or the reverse (arm B). This table comes from immunoSEQ multiplex PCR, and its TCRdb copy is limited to in-frame clones, with some not included. Of roughly 13,000 clones in the sample, approximately 52% were seen once. The sample in question was CD8+ T cells sorted from blood (inferred from file names), obtained from a patient given nivolumab and ipilimumab in sequence. These receptors were collected from a human donor with melanoma.

The genes are TRBV2 and TRBJ1-1; D is undetermined. V shed 6 bases and J shed 3 bases, with 14 bases lying between them. The CDR3 has 14 residues. In germline, CDR1 is SNHLY, CDR2 FYNNEI. CDR3 sequence: CASSTGRIDTEAFF. The DNA for the CDR3 is TGTGCCAGCAGCACCGGGAGGATTGACACTGAAGCTTTCTTT.

J is TRBJ2-5 and V is TRBV9; 11 bases map to TRBD1. The DNA end is a closer match to TRBJ2-7, so the J assignment may be wrong. Germline CDR1 reads SGDLS; CDR2 reads YYNGEE. The CDR3 contains 14 residues. CDR3 protein: CASSAGTGGYEQYF. Here the CDR3 DNA reads TGTGCCAGCAGCGCGGGGACAGGGGGGTACGAGCAGTACTTC.

The chain employs TRBV4-1 and TRBJ1-3, with 7 bases identical to TRBD1. Unmatched junction bases numbered 8, after V lost 3 bases and J lost 0 bases. The CDR3 loop spans 17 amino acids. CDR1 and CDR2 from the germline V gene are MGHRA and YSYEKL. The CDR3 DNA reads as TGCGCCAGCAGCCAGGTACCGGGACAGAGCTCTGGAAACACCATATATTTT. Protein sequence: CASSQVPGQSSGNTIYF.

Judged by abundance, this clone is medium-sized. V gene TRBV2 combines with J gene TRBJ1-1, with D perhaps matching TRBD1 (5 bases). The CDR3 runs 16 residues. Looked up from germline, CDR1 is SNHLY and CDR2 is FYNNEI. Trimming removed 2 bases from V and 4 bases from J, with 17 bases in between. The DNA for the CDR3 is TGTGCCAGCAGTGAATTTGGGGGGGTTCTTTCCACTGAAGCTTTCTTT. This codes for CASSEFGGVLSTEAFF.

This clone was counted between two and nine times. The V and J genes are TRBV11-2 and TRBJ2-3; D perhaps matches TRBD2 (7 bases). Germline CDR1 and CDR2: SGHAT and FQNNGV. Trimming took off 3 bases at V and 0 bases at J, with 13 bases between the two ends. The CDR3 has 16 residues. Here the CDR3 DNA reads TGTGCCAGCAGCTTTTACGCGGGGGCTAGCACAGATACGCAGTATTTT. This translates into CASSFYAGASTDTQYF.

This chain links TRBV5-1 with TRBJ2-6; weak D call: TRBD1 (6 bases). Trimming cost V 0 bases and J 6 bases, with 16 bases left between them. The germline CDR1 and CDR2 sequences are SGHRS and YFSETQ. The CDR3 contains 17 residues. The DNA of the CDR3 is TGCGCCAGCAGCTTGGAATCCGGGACACCCCCGGCCAACGTCCTGACTTTC. Translating gives CASSLESGTPPANVLTF.

This clone was seen only a few times. The genes are TRBV19 and TRBJ2-1, with 7 bases aligning to TRBD2. Per germline, CDR1 LNHDA and CDR2 SQIVND (reference sequence). The CDR3 consists of 15 residues. V lost 3 bases to trimming and J lost 1 base; unmatched junction nucleotides: 3. CDR3 protein: CASSILAASYNEQFF. Here the CDR3 DNA reads TGTGCCAGTAGTATTCTAGCGGCTTCCTACAATGAGCAGTTCTTC.

In its sample, this clone was seen a few times. The chain recombines TRBV5-1 with TRBJ2-7; the match to TRBD1 covers 11 bases. V was pared by 0 bases and J by 5 bases, with 7 bases of the junction left unmatched. This CDR3 is built from 16 residues. The germline V gene encodes CDR1 SGHRS and CDR2 YFSETQ. CDR3 sequence reads: CASSLAPGQGVHEQYF. For the CDR3, the DNA is TGCGCCAGCAGCTTGGCCCCGGGACAGGGGGTCCACGAGCAGTACTTC.

The chain joins TRBV7-1 to TRBJ2-7; D not certain. TRBV7-1 carries the ORF label, with uncertain function. The CDR3 loop spans 17 amino acids. V shed 5 bases and J shed 6 bases, with 26 bases lying between them. The CDR3 is CASSQRGNIPSRGEQYF. The CDR3 nucleotides are TGTGCCAGCAGCCAGAGAGGAAACATCCCAAGTCGAGGCGAGCAGTACTTC.

In this sample, this clone turned up a few times. The chain combines TRBV6-5 with TRBJ2-7; D possibly corresponds to TRBD2 (7 bases). This CDR3 comprises 15 residues. The V end was cut by 6 bases, the J end by 3 bases, with 18 bases between. Per germline, CDR1 MNHEY and CDR2 SVGAGI. CDR3 sequence (DNA): TGTGCCAGCAGCCTCGAGGGGGGGGCAGGCTACGAGCAGTACTTC. This codes for CASSLEGGAGYEQYF.

The chain couples TRBV27 to TRBJ2-7; D remains unclear. CDR1 MNHEY and CDR2 SMNVEV come from the germline V gene (reference sequence). The CDR3 covers 12 residues. V was pared by 8 bases and J by 4 bases, with 12 bases between. This chain's CDR3 is CASYSASYEQYF. CDR3 nucleotide sequence: TGTGCCAGCTACAGTGCGTCGTACGAGCAGTACTTC.

The chain links TRBV6-1 to TRBJ2-1; TRBD2 matches at 10 bases. J gave up 4 bases and V 5 bases, and 5 bases lay outside the gene matches. CDR1 MNHNS and CDR2 SASEGT come from the germline V gene. The length of the CDR3 is 15 residues. In DNA form, the CDR3 reads TGTGCCAGCAGTAAGACTAGCGGGTCTTACAATGAGCAGTTCTTC. Its protein is CASSKTSGSYNEQFF.

By frequency in the sample, this clone is large. This chain uses TRBV19 with TRBJ2-7; D is unclear. CDR1 is LNHDA and CDR2 is SQIVND in the germline V gene (reference sequence). The CDR3 is 13 amino acids. V lost 5 bases to trimming and J lost 4 bases, with 12 bases between them. The CDR3 nucleotides are TGTGCCAGTAGTCCCGGGTCCTCGTACGAGCAGTACTTC. It translates to CASSPGSSYEQYF.

This clone was recorded a few times. The chain combines TRBV9 with TRBJ2-2; D is possibly TRBD2 (5 bases). The V end was cut by 4 bases, the J end by 6 bases, with 13 bases between. This CDR3 is 14 amino acids long. CDR1 SGDLS and CDR2 YYNGEE come from the germline V gene. The chain's CDR3 is CASSPGDYAGELFF. The CDR3 DNA follows: TGTGCCAGCAGCCCTGGAGACTACGCCGGGGAGCTGTTTTTT.

V usage is TRBV7-9 and J usage is TRBJ1-2; TRBD1 aligns across 9 bases. With 6 bases clipped from V and 7 bases from J, the junction kept 9 bases outside the gene matches. The CDR3 runs to 14 residues. Germline V CDR1 and CDR2: SEHNR, FQNEAQ (reference sequence). CDR3 in DNA: TGTGCCAGCAGTTTTACAGGGGGCGCAAGTGGCTACACCTTC. Its protein is CASSFTGGASGYTF.